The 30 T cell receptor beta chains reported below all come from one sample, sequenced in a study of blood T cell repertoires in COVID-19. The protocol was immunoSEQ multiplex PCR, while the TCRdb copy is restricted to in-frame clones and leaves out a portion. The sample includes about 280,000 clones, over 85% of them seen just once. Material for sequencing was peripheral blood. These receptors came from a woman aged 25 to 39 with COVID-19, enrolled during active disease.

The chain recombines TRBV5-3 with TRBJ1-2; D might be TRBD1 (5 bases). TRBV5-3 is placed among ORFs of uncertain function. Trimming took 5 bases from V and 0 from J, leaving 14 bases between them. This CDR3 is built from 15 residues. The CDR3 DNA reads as TGTGCCAGAAGGCCAGGGCTGATAGCTAACTATGGCTACACCTTC. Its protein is CARRPGLIANYGYTF.

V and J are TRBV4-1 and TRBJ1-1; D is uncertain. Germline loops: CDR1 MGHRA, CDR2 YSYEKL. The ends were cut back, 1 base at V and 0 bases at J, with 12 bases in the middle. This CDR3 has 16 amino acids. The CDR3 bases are TGCGCCAGCAGCCAAGTTGTCCCGGCGGTGAACACTGAAGCTTTCTTT. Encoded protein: CASSQVVPAVNTEAFF.

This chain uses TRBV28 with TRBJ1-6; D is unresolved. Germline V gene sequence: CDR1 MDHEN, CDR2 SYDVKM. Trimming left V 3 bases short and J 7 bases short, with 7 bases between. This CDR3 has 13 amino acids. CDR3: CASSLRKNSPLHF. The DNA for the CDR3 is TGTGCCAGCAGTTTGAGGAAAAATTCACCCCTCCACTTT.

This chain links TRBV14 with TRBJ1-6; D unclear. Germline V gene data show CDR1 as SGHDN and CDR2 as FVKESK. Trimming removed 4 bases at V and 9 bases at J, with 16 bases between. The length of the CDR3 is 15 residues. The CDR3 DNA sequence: TGTGCCAGCAGCCCCCGTTGGAGGATAGGTTCACCCCTCCACTTT. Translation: CASSPRWRIGSPLHF.

CDR3 protein: CASRGTGVGEAFF. The CDR3, as DNA: TGTGCCAGTAGGGGTACCGGGGTCGGGGAAGCTTTCTTT. V and J are TRBV19 and TRBJ1-1; D remains unclear. The CDR3 length is 13 residues. Trimming pared 6 bases from V and 8 bases from J, leaving 16 bases between. CDR1 is LNHDA, CDR2 SQIVND, per germline (reference sequence).

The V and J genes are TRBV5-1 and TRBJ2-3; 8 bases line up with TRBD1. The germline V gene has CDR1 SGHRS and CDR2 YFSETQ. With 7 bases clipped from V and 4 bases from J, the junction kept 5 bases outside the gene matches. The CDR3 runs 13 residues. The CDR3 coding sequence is TGCGCCAGCGGACAGGGCCCCCCAGATACGCAGTATTTT. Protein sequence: CASGQGPPDTQYF.

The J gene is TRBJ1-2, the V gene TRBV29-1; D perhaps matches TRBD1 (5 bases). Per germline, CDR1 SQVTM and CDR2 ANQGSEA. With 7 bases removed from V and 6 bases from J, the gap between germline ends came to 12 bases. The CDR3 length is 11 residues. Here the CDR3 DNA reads TGCAGCGCCCCCAGGGCGGATGGCTACACCTTC. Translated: CSAPRADGYTF.

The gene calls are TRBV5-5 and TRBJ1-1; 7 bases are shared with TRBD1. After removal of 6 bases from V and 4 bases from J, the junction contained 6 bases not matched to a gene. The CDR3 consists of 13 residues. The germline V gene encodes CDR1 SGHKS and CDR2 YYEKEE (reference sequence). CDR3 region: CASTLQGSTEAFF. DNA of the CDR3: TGTGCCAGCACCCTACAGGGGAGCACTGAAGCTTTCTTT. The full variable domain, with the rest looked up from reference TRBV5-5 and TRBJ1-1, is DAGVTQSPTHLIKTRGQQVTLRCSPISGHKSVSWYQQVLGQGPQFIFQYYEKEERGRGNFPDRFSARQFPNYSSELNVNALLLGDSALYLCASTLQGSTEAFFGQGTRLTVV.

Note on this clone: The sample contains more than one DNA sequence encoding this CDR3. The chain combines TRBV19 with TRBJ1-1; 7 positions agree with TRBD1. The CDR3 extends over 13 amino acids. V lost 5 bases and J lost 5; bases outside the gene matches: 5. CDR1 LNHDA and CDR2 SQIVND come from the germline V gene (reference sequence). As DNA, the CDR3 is TGTGCCAGTAGTCCTCCAGGGGGTACTGAAGCTTTCTTT. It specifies CASSPPGGTEAFF.

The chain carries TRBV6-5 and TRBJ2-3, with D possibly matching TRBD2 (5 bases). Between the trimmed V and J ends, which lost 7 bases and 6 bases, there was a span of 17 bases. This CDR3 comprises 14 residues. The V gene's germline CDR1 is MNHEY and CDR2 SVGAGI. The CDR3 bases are TGTGCCAGCATCCGGGGTTACCTGAATGATACGCAGTATTTT. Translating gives CASIRGYLNDTQYF.

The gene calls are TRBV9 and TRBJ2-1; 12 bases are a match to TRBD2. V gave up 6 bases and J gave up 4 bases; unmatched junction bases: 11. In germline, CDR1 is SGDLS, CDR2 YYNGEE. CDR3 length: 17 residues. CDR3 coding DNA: TGTGCCAGCACGAGACTAGCGGGGGCCCTGGGATACAATGAGCAGTTCTTC. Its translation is CASTRLAGALGYNEQFF.

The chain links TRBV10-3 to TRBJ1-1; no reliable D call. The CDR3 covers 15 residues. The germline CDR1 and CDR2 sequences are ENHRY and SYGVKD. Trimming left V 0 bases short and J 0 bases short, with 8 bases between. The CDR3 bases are TGTGCCATCAGTGAGTCAGTACAGATGAACACTGAAGCTTTCTTT. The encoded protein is CAISESVQMNTEAFF.

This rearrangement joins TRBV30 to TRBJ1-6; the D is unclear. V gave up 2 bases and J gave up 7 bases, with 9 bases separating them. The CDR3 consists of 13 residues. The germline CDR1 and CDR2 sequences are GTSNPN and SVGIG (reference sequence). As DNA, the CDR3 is TGTGCCTGGAGTCTGGGAGTAAATTCACCCCTCCACTTT. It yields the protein CAWSLGVNSPLHF. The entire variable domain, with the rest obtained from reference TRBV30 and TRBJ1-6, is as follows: SQTIHQWPATLVQPVGSPLSLECTVEGTSNPNLYWYRQAAGRGLQLLFYSVGIGQISSEVPQNLSASRPQDRQFILSSKKLLLSDSGFYLCAWSLGVNSPLHFGNGTRLTVT.

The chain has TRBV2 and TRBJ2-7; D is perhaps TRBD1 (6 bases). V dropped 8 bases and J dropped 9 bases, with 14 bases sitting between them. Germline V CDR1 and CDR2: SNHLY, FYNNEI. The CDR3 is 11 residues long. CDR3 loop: CASGAVGGQYF. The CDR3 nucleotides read TGTGCCAGCGGAGCGGTAGGGGGGCAGTACTTC. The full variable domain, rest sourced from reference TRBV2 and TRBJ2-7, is EPEVTQTPSHQVTQMGQEVILRCVPISNHLYFYWYRQILGQKVEFLVSFYNNEISEKSEIFDDQFSVERPDGSNFTLKIRSTKLEDSAMYFCASGAVGGQYFGPGTRLTVT.

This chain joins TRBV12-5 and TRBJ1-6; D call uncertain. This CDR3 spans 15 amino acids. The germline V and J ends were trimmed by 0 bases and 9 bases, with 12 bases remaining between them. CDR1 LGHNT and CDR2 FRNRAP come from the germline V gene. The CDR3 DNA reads TGTGCTAGTGGTTTGGTATCCGCGGTGGGTTCACCCCTCCACTTT. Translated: CASGLVSAVGSPLHF.

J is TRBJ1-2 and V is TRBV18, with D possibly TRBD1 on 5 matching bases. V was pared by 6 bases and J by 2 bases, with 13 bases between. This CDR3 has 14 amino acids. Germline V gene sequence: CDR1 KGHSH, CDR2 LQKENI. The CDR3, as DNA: TGTGCCAGCTCCCCGGCGCAGGGCAACTATGGCTACACCTTC. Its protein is CASSPAQGNYGYTF.

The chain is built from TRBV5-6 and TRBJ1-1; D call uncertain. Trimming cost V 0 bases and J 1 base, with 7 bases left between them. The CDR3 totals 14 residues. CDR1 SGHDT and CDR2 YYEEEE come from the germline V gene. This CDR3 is CASSLGAGNTEAFF. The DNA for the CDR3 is TGTGCCAGCAGCTTGGGCGCTGGGAACACTGAAGCTTTCTTT.

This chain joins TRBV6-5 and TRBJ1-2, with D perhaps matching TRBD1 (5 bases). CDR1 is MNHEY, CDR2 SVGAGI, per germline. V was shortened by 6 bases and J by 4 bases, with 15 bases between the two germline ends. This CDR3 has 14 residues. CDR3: CASRPGGTFYGYTF. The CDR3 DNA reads TGTGCCAGCAGACCGGGGGGGACTTTCTATGGCTACACCTTC.

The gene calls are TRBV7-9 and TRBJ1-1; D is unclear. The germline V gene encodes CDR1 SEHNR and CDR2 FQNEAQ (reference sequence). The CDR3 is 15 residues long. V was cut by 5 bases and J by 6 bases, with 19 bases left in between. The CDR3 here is CASSPGVADDAEAFF. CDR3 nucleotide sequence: TGTGCCAGCAGCCCCGGGGTAGCCGACGATGCTGAAGCTTTCTTT.

In DNA, the CDR3 is TGCGCCAGCAGCTCCATCCTCTCCTCCGGGGAGGAATATAGGGGTTATAATTCACCCCTCCACTTT. Translating gives CASSSILSSGEEYRGYNSPLHF. This chain links TRBV5-1 with TRBJ1-6, with D perhaps matching TRBD1 (5 bases). The V gene's germline CDR1 is SGHRS and CDR2 YFSETQ. Trimming cost V 3 bases and J 4 bases, with 32 bases left between them. The CDR3 has 22 amino acids.

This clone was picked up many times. In DNA, the CDR3 is TGTGCCTCGACTGCTGGGTTCCGAACCTACAATGAGCAGTTCTTC. Its protein is CASTAGFRTYNEQFF. The J gene is TRBJ2-1, the V gene TRBV27; D unresolved. Trimming removed 11 bases from V and 2 bases from J, with 19 bases in between. Looked up from germline, CDR1 is MNHEY and CDR2 is SMNVEV (reference sequence). This CDR3 is built from 15 residues.

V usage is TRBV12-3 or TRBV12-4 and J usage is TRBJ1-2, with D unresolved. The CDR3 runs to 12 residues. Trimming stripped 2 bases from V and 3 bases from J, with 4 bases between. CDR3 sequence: CASSLQDYGYTF. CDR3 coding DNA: TGTGCCAGCAGTTTACAGGACTATGGCTACACCTTC.

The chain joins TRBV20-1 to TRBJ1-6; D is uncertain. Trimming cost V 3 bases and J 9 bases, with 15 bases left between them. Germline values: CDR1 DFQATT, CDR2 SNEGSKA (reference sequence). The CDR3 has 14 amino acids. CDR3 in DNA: TGCAGTGCTAGTAGCGTGTCGGGAATTTCACCCCTCCACTTT. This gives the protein CSASSVSGISPLHF.

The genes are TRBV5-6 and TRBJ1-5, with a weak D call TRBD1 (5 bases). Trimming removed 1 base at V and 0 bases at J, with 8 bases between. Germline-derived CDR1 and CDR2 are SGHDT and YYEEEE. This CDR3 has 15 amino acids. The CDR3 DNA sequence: TGTGCCAGCAGCTTGACAGGCCTTAGCAATCAGCCCCAGCATTTT. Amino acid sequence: CASSLTGLSNQPQHF.

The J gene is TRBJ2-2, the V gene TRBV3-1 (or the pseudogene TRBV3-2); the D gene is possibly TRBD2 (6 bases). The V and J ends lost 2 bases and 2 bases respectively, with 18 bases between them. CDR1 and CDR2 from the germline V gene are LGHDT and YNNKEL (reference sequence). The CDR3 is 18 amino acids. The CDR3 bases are TGTGCCAGCAGCCAAACGGGACTCCAGGGTGGAAACACCGGGGAGCTGTTTTTT. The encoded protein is CASSQTGLQGGNTGELFF.

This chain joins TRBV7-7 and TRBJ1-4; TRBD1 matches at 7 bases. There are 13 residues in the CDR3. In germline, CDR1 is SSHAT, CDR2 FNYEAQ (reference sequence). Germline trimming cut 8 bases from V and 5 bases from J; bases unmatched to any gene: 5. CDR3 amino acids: CASSPGQNEKLFF. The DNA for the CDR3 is TGTGCCAGCTCCCCGGGACAGAATGAAAAACTGTTTTTT. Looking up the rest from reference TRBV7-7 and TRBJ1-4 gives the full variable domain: GAGVSQSPRYKVTKRGQDVTLRCDPISSHATLYWYQQALGQGPEFLTYFNYEAQPDKSGLPSDRFSAERPEGSISTLTIQRTEQRDSAMYRCASSPGQNEKLFFGSGTQLSVL.

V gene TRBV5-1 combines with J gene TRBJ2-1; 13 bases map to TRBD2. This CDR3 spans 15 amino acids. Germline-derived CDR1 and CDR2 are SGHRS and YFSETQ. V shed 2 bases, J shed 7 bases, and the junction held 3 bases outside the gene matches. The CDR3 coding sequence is TGCGCCAGCAGCTTATCGGGACTAGCGGGGAATGAGCAGTTCTTC. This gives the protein CASSLSGLAGNEQFF.

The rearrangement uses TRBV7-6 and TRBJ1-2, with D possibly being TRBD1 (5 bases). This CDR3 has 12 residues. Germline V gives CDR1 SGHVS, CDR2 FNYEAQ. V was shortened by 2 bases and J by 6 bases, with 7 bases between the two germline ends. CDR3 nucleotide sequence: TGTGCCAGCAGCTTACGGGGGGATGGCTACACCTTC. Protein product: CASSLRGDGYTF. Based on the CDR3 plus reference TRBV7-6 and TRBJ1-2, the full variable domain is GAGVSQSPRYKVTKRGQDVALRCDPISGHVSLYWYRQALGQGPEFLTYFNYEAQQDKSGLPNDRFSAERPEGSISTLTIQRTEQRDSAMYRCASSLRGDGYTFGSGTRLTVV.

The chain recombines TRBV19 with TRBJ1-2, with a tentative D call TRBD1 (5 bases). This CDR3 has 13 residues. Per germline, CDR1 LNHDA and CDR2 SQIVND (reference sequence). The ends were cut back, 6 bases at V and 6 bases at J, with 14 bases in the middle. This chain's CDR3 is CASRNRRVDGYTF. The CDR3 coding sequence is TGTGCCAGTAGAAACAGGAGGGTCGATGGCTACACCTTC.

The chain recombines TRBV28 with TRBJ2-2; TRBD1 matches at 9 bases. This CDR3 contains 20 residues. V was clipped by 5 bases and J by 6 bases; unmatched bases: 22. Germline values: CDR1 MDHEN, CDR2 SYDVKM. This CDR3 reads CASSATPGQGLYLASGELFF. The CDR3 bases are TGTGCCAGCAGTGCGACCCCGGGACAGGGCCTTTATCTGGCCTCCGGGGAGCTGTTTTTT.